The present entry profiles one T cell receptor (beta chain) with its context. Its antigen remains unknown. This entry comes from a study of T cell clonotyping in hematopoietic cell transplantation. The CDR3 totals 14 residues. Germline CDR1 and CDR2: SEHNR and FQNEAQ (reference sequence). V lost 0 bases, J lost 11 bases, and 13 bases lay in between. Generated by immunoSEQ multiplex PCR, the TCRdb table keeps only in-frame clones and is missing some. The sample includes 12,000 or so clones, roughly nine tenths seen only once; the top ten take around 4.2%. Findings and caveats of the study: After transplant, recipient diversity fell while pathologically expanded clonotypes grew through day 180.

Material for sequencing was peripheral blood mononuclear cells. The V gene is TRBV7-9, the J gene TRBJ1-4; no firm D call. The sequence was obtained from a human donor who either received an allogeneic hematopoietic cell transplant for a myeloid malignancy or was a related donor (not recorded which). Some clones in this sample may be carry-over from other donors' samples. As DNA, the CDR3 is TGTGCCAGCAGCTTAGCCAAACCCTTCGGGAAACTGTTTTTT. Protein sequence: CASSLAKPFGKLFF.